Below are 27 T cell receptor beta chains sequenced from a single sample in a study of vaccination and CD4 T cells after COVID-19 (dated 2022 in TCRdb). Receptors were amplified or captured by PCR. Sequencing used an Illumina iSeq 100. At the Johns Hopkins FTIC core, DNA from the cultured CD4+ T cells underwent TCR sequencing with the Oncomine TCR Beta short-read assay. The QIAamp micro DNA kit was used to extract genomic DNA from the cultured CD4+ T cells. Starting from the raw public reads, TCRdb applied fastp trimming at Q25, assembled clones with MiXCR and retained in-frame beta chains. All rows with the same CDR3 protein become a single entry with the most common DNA and genes. For this sample the table gives 8,500 to 14,000 distinct CDR3 sequences, of which under 40% were detected only once. 20% to 25% of the sample is taken by the ten largest. For these receptors, no antigen is known. The treatment or condition tag for this specimen amounts to: roughly 10-day PBMC culture with coronavirus spike peptide pools or control peptides (ViraFEST assay). CD4+ T cells from unexposed donors were collected before the COVID-19 pandemic (2011-2018).

Specimen: CD4+ T cells from blood, cultured in vitro. These receptor sequences come from a human donor in good health.

The chain combines TRBV29-1 with TRBJ2-7; tentatively, D is TRBD1 or TRBD2 (5 bases each). CDR3 length equals 16 residues. V was pared by 3 bases and J by 2 bases, with 20 bases between. CDR1 is SQVTM, CDR2 ANQGSEA, per germline. CDR3 protein: CSVDGGLGGYPYEQYF. In nucleotides, the CDR3 is TGCAGCGTTGATGGGGGATTGGGCGGGTACCCCTACGAGCAGTACTTC.

J is TRBJ2-1 and V is TRBV20-1; D not certain. The length of the CDR3 is 13 residues. The V end lost 6 bases, the J end lost 7 bases, and 16 bases lay between the germline ends. From germline, CDR1 is DFQATT and CDR2 SNEGSKA (reference sequence). CDR3 bases: TGCAGTGCCCACGACACGCTTTCTAATGAGCAGTTCTTC. Amino acid sequence: CSAHDTLSNEQFF.

In this sample, this clonotype turned up a few times. The V and J genes are TRBV6-2 or TRBV6-3 and TRBJ1-5; unclear D gene. This CDR3 has 14 amino acids. Trimming stripped 0 bases from V and 6 bases from J, with 9 bases between. The germline gives CDR1 MNHEY, CDR2 SVGEGT. In nucleotides, the CDR3 is TGTGCCAGCAGTTACTCGGAGGGTCCTCAGCCCCAGCATTTT. Translation gives CASSYSEGPQPQHF.

This clonotype was seen only a few times. J is TRBJ1-2 and V is TRBV20-1; D call uncertain. Germline loops: CDR1 DFQATT, CDR2 SNEGSKA (reference sequence). Trimming removed 3 bases from V and 4 bases from J, with 15 bases in between. This CDR3 comprises 14 residues. The CDR3 is CSARAPIATYGYTF. The CDR3 coding sequence is TGCAGTGCTAGGGCCCCCATCGCTACCTATGGCTACACCTTC.

This clonotype rates as medium-sized. This chain joins TRBV10-3 and TRBJ1-5, with a weak D call TRBD1 (5 bases). The germline V gene encodes CDR1 ENHRY and CDR2 SYGVKD. This CDR3 is built from 16 residues. V was pared by 2 bases and J by 0 bases, with 11 bases between. For the CDR3, the DNA is TGTGCCATCAGTGAGAGGACACCTAATAGCAATCAGCCCCAGCATTTT. It specifies CAISERTPNSNQPQHF.

The sample holds a few counts of this clonotype. This chain joins TRBV20-1 and TRBJ1-2; maybe TRBD1 (5 bases). The CDR3 consists of 13 residues. Germline V lookup: CDR1 DFQATT, CDR2 SNEGSKA (reference sequence). V lost 7 bases, J lost 4 bases, and 16 bases lay in between. The CDR3 reads CSVPGKGAYGYTF. Here the CDR3 DNA reads TGCAGTGTACCAGGGAAGGGAGCCTATGGCTACACCTTC.

This clonotype occurred a few times. The gene calls are TRBV27 and TRBJ2-7; 8 nucleotides match TRBD2. The germline V gene has CDR1 MNHEY and CDR2 SMNVEV (reference sequence). Trimming cost V 2 bases and J 1 base; bases outside gene matches: 4. The CDR3 is 15 residues long. CDR3 sequence: CASSLRSGSSYEQYF. For the CDR3, the DNA is TGTGCCAGCAGTTTAAGGAGCGGGAGTTCCTACGAGCAGTACTTC.

This clonotype was found once. The rearrangement joins TRBV20-1 to TRBJ1-2; 9 bases fit TRBD1. This CDR3 is 13 amino acids long. Unmatched junction bases numbered 6, after V lost 3 bases and J lost 7 bases. CDR1 is DFQATT and CDR2 is SNEGSKA in the germline V gene (reference sequence). CDR3 bases: TGCAGTGCTAGGTCGGACAGGGGAGCTGGCTACACCTTC. Translation: CSARSDRGAGYTF.

J is TRBJ1-2 and V is TRBV14, with D possibly being TRBD1 (5 bases). Germline lookup yields CDR1 SGHDN and CDR2 FVKESK. The CDR3 runs to 16 residues. Trimming left V 0 bases short and J 4 bases short, with 15 bases between. Written as DNA, the CDR3 is TGTGCCAGCAGCCAAGAGGAGAGGGAGGGGCTCTATGGCTACACCTTC. Translating gives CASSQEEREGLYGYTF.

The V and J genes are TRBV20-1 and TRBJ2-1, with 7 positions matching TRBD2. With 0 bases clipped from V and 7 bases from J, the junction kept 12 bases outside the gene matches. Germline assignment: CDR1 DFQATT and CDR2 SNEGSKA (reference sequence). The CDR3 consists of 16 residues. The CDR3 bases are TGCAGTGCTAGAGAGCCTTACGGGAGGATTATAAATGAGCAGTTCTTC. This sequence encodes CSAREPYGRIINEQFF.

By share, this clonotype ranks as medium-sized. J is TRBJ2-5 and V is TRBV7-6, with 7 positions matching TRBD1. Looked up from germline, CDR1 is SGHVS and CDR2 is FNYEAQ. This CDR3 is built from 17 residues. V shed 5 bases, J shed 5 bases, and the junction held 17 bases outside the gene matches. DNA for the CDR3: TGTGCCAGCAGCCTAGGGGGCGGACGCCCCAGGGGGGAGACCCAGTACTTC. This sequence encodes CASSLGGGRPRGETQYF.

This clonotype was counted between two and nine times. This chain connects TRBV20-1 to TRBJ2-5; D not certain. Germline CDR1 and CDR2: DFQATT and SNEGSKA (reference sequence). The CDR3 totals 14 residues. Trimming removed 6 bases at V and 5 bases at J, with 19 bases between. CDR3 loop: CSARNARGRETQYF. CDR3 bases: TGCAGTGCCCGCAACGCTAGAGGACGGGAGACCCAGTACTTC.

V usage is TRBV19 and J usage is TRBJ1-5; D is possibly TRBD1 (5 bases). V lost 4 bases and J lost 2, with 12 bases in between. Germline CDR1 LNHDA, CDR2 SQIVND (reference sequence). This CDR3 spans 15 amino acids. The chain's CDR3 is CASSNLGGGNQPQHF. The CDR3 DNA reads as TGTGCCAGTAGTAATCTGGGGGGGGGCAATCAGCCCCAGCATTTT. Looking up the rest from reference TRBV19 and TRBJ1-5 gives the full variable domain: DGGITQSPKYLFRKEGQNVTLSCEQNLNHDAMYWYRQDPGQGLRLIYYSQIVNDFQKGDIAEGYSVSREKKESFPLTVTSAQKNPTAFYLCASSNLGGGNQPQHFGDGTRLSIL.

The table lists this clonotype with a few counts. This chain joins TRBV20-1 and TRBJ1-5; no firm D call. Germline CDR1 and CDR2: DFQATT and SNEGSKA (reference sequence). The CDR3 is 12 amino acids. V was trimmed by 8 bases and J by 3 bases, leaving 11 bases between them. DNA of the CDR3: TGCAGTCTCGCCGCCCTCAATCAGCCCCAGCATTTT. This sequence encodes CSLAALNQPQHF.

This chain joins TRBV7-2 and TRBJ2-1; no clear D gene. This CDR3 spans 18 amino acids. V was pared by 2 bases and J by 4 bases, with 21 bases between. CDR1 SGHTA and CDR2 FQGNSA come from the germline V gene. CDR3 protein: CASSLTLALLILYNEQFF. The CDR3 region has the DNA TGTGCCAGCAGCTTAACTTTGGCCCTCCTGATTCTATACAATGAGCAGTTCTTC.

The chain carries TRBV4-2 and TRBJ2-3, with 13 bases identical to TRBD2. Germline CDR1 reads LGHNA; CDR2 reads YNFKEQ. The CDR3 is 19 residues long. The V gene end was trimmed by 1 base and the J gene end by 2 bases; junction bases not matched to a gene: 9. The CDR3 sequence: CASSQVRGTSGTTTDTQYF. CDR3 nucleotide sequence: TGTGCCAGCAGCCAAGTCCGCGGGACTAGCGGGACAACCACAGATACGCAGTATTTT.

This clonotype was counted between two and nine times. The chain joins TRBV11-3 to TRBJ2-7; D gene unclear. Germline V gene lookup returns CDR1 SGHNT and CDR2 YENEEA. The CDR3 spans 13 residues. The V end lost 1 base, the J end lost 9 bases, and 13 bases lay between the germline ends. CDR3 DNA: TGTGCCAGCAGCTTAGTGACGGAGACGGTGCAGTACTTC. Translated, it gives CASSLVTETVQYF.

The chain links TRBV7-2 to TRBJ2-3; TRBD2 agrees at 13 bases. The germline gives CDR1 SGHTA, CDR2 FQGNSA. V shed 5 bases and J 8 bases; nucleotides not matched to a gene: 13. CDR3 length equals 17 residues. DNA for the CDR3: TGTGCCAGCAGCCCGGGACTAGCGGGATCATCATGGGGTACGCAGTATTTT. Encoded protein: CASSPGLAGSSWGTQYF. Using reference TRBV7-2 and TRBJ2-3 for the parts outside the CDR3, the full variable domain is GAGVSQSPSNKVTEKGKDVELRCDPISGHTALYWYRQSLGQGLEFLIYFQGNSAPDKSGLPSDRFSAERTGGSVSTLTIQRTQQEDSAVYLCASSPGLAGSSWGTQYFGPGTRLTVL.

The sample holds a few counts of this clonotype. For the CDR3, the DNA is TGTGCCAGCAGGCGGGACAGCAATCAGCCCCAGCATTTT. Translation: CASRRDSNQPQHF. The rearrangement uses TRBV2 and TRBJ1-5; TRBD1 is a possible D gene (5 bases). The CDR3 spans 13 residues. V was trimmed by 6 bases and J by 1 base, leaving 7 bases between them. The V gene's germline CDR1 is SNHLY and CDR2 FYNNEI.

The sample holds a few counts of this clonotype. This sequence joins TRBV10-3 and TRBJ1-2; D remains unclear. V lost 7 bases, J lost 0 bases, and 3 bases lay in between. CDR1 is ENHRY, CDR2 SYGVKD, per germline. This CDR3 comprises 11 residues. CDR3 sequence: CAIMSNYGYTF. CDR3 in DNA: TGTGCCATCATGTCTAACTATGGCTACACCTTC.

The V call is TRBV20-1, the J call TRBJ1-5; possible D gene TRBD1, 5 bases. V lost 0 bases and J 6 bases, leaving 15 bases between the germline ends. The CDR3 consists of 15 residues. Germline CDR1 is DFQATT and CDR2 is SNEGSKA (reference sequence). The CDR3 protein is CSARDRRGDSQPQHF. CDR3 DNA: TGCAGTGCTAGAGATCGTCGGGGCGACAGTCAGCCCCAGCATTTT.

This clonotype was found a few times. The chain carries TRBV7-3 and TRBJ1-1; possibly TRBD1 for D (5 bases). The CDR3 is 13 amino acids. Per the germline V gene, CDR1 is SGHTA and CDR2 is FQGTGA. V lost 3 bases and J 5 bases, leaving 10 bases between the germline ends. The CDR3 here is CASSLSRGTEAFF. DNA of the CDR3: TGTGCCAGCAGCTTGTCGCGGGGGACTGAAGCTTTCTTT.

This clonotype was observed a handful of times. This rearrangement joins TRBV20-1 to TRBJ1-5; TRBD1 might be the D (5 bases). V dropped 1 base and J dropped 3 bases, with 13 bases sitting between them. This CDR3 contains 15 residues. CDR1 is DFQATT, CDR2 SNEGSKA, per germline (reference sequence). The CDR3 is CSARGGLGLNQPQHF. CDR3 in DNA: TGCAGTGCTAGAGGGGGCCTGGGGCTCAATCAGCCCCAGCATTTT.

This clonotype was detected only once. V usage is TRBV6-1 and J usage is TRBJ2-7; D gene uncertain. CDR1 is MNHNS, CDR2 SASEGT, per germline. This CDR3 spans 14 amino acids. With 4 bases removed from V and 1 base from J, the gap between germline ends came to 11 bases. CDR3 amino acids: CASSVQRESYEQYF. Here the CDR3 DNA reads TGTGCCAGCAGTGTACAGCGAGAGTCCTACGAGCAGTACTTC.

There are a few counts of this clonotype. The chain employs TRBV20-1 and TRBJ1-5; 7 positions match TRBD1. The V segment lost 6 bases and the J segment 1 base; nucleotides outside the gene matches: 9. CDR3 length: 15 residues. The germline V gene has CDR1 DFQATT and CDR2 SNEGSKA (reference sequence). As DNA, the CDR3 is TGCAGTGCACGCGCCCCAGGGGGAAGCAATCAGCCCCAGCATTTT. Translation gives CSARAPGGSNQPQHF.

This chain uses TRBV19 with TRBJ2-3; no reliable D call. The CDR3 sequence is 11 residues long. Germline V CDR1 and CDR2: LNHDA, SQIVND (reference sequence). With 1 base removed from V and 6 bases from J, the gap between germline ends came to 2 bases. CDR3 bases: TGTGCCAGTAGTATAGGGGATACGCAGTATTTT. It is translated as CASSIGDTQYF.

The V gene is TRBV2, the J gene TRBJ2-2; D is unclear. Germline loops: CDR1 SNHLY, CDR2 FYNNEI. The CDR3 extends over 13 amino acids. Trimming took off 2 bases at V and 4 bases at J, with 5 bases between the two ends. The CDR3 reads CASSEIVTGELFF. As DNA, the CDR3 is TGTGCCAGCAGTGAAATAGTCACCGGGGAGCTGTTTTTT.